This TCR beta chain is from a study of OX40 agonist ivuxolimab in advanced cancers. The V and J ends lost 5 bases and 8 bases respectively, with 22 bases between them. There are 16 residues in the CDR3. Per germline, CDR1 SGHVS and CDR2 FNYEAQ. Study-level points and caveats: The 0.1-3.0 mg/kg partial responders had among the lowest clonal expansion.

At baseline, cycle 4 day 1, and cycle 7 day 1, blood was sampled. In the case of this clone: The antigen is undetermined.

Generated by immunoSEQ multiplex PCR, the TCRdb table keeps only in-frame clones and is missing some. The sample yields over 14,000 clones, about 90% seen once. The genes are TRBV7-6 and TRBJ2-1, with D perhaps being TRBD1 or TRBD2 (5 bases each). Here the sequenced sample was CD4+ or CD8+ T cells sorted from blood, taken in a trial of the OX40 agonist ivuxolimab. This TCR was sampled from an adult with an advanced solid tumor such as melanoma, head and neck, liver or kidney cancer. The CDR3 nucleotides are TGTGCCAGCAGCACATCGGCTGGGGACGGCCCGTATGAGCAGTTCTTC. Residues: CASSTSAGDGPYEQFF.